A selection of T cell receptor beta chains follows, all from one sample in a study of T-cell memory formation after mild COVID-19. TCRdb re-called the 5' RACE reads through MiXCR, storing one row per CDR3 protein. This sample has fewer than 400,000 distinct CDR3 sequences, with around a sixth found just once. Sequences were obtained from PBMCs or a T cell subset sorted from them (not recorded which). All receptors derive from a man between 18 and 29 years old who had mild COVID-19 (a few samples of this study predate the infection). Cell type and time point are not known. Each CDR3 is given with its conserved first and last residue. Each record gives: V gene, J gene, CDR3 protein.

V: TRBV20-1; J: TRBJ2-6; CDR3: CSAGGSGANVLTF
V: TRBV7-9; J: TRBJ2-1; CDR3: CASSLATGLDEQFF
V: TRBV6-2/TRBV6-3; J: TRBJ2-3; CDR3: CASSPRPSARGDTQYF
V: TRBV27; J: TRBJ2-5; CDR3: CASSPRGPWETQYF
V: TRBV5-1; J: TRBJ2-3; CDR3: CASSWTGTGGYTQYF
V: TRBV3-1; J: TRBJ2-2; CDR3: CASRILGENTGELFF
V: TRBV7-3; J: TRBJ2-1; CDR3: CASSLPGQGFHEQFF
V: TRBV7-9; J: TRBJ2-4; CDR3: CASSPGQGASKNIQYF
V: TRBV4-1; J: TRBJ2-3; CDR3: CASSQPTRSDTQYF
V: TRBV7-9; J: TRBJ2-5; CDR3: CASSRAEGGIQETQYF
V: TRBV12-3/TRBV12-4; J: TRBJ2-7; CDR3: CASSFRTNYEQYF
V: TRBV27; J: TRBJ2-1; CDR3: CASSLVVSGDEQFF
V: TRBV20-1; J: TRBJ2-7; CDR3: CSILGQGSYEQYF
V: TRBV7-2; J: TRBJ2-3; CDR3: CASSPGLLSTDTQYF
V: TRBV4-2; J: TRBJ2-1; CDR3: CASSHQGTSEYNEQFF
V: TRBV4-3; J: TRBJ2-1; CDR3: CASSQTDRGSYNEQFF
V: TRBV27; J: TRBJ2-1; CDR3: CASSSTSGGTQFF
V: TRBV12-3/TRBV12-4; J: TRBJ1-2; CDR3: CASSLGFGTNYGYTF
V: TRBV12-3/TRBV12-4; J: TRBJ1-5; CDR3: CASSETAYQPQHF
V: TRBV7-2; J: TRBJ1-1; CDR3: CASSLGGRINTEAFF
V: TRBV7-9; J: TRBJ1-5; CDR3: CASSLKGGGQPQHF
V: TRBV28; J: TRBJ1-4; CDR3: CASSFPRDEKLFF
V: TRBV7-6; J: TRBJ2-6; CDR3: CASSLGGRPSGANVLTF
V: TRBV19; J: TRBJ1-2; CDR3: CASSGQGAENYGYTF
V: TRBV5-1; J: TRBJ2-2; CDR3: CATKAENANTGELFF
V: TRBV4-3; J: TRBJ2-1; CDR3: CASSQGSSSSYNEQFF
V: TRBV6-6; J: TRBJ1-1; CDR3: CATWRAGNTEAFF
V: TRBV6-4; J: TRBJ1-5; CDR3: CASNWTPYQPQHF